Described below is a single T cell receptor beta chain sequence and its context. The antigen remains unidentified. The source of the sample is a study of T-cell memory formation after mild COVID-19. General study findings and limits: Pre-infection memory harbored some responding clones, suggesting cross-reactive memory joined. CM and EM subsets held most contracting CD4+ clones; EMRA held CD8+ ones.

Researchers used 5'RACE with constant-segment primers to make TCR alpha and TCR beta cDNA libraries that carry sample barcodes and UMIs. TCRdb reprocessed the 5' RACE reads via MiXCR and lists one record per CDR3 protein. This table has 200,000 to 250,000 distinct CDR3 sequences, 9.4% appearing once. With V trimmed by 1 base and J by 7 bases, 8 bases remained unmatched. The length of the CDR3 is 15 residues. Per the germline V gene, CDR1 is SGDLS and CDR2 is YYNGEE. The sequence was collected from a man younger than 35 who had mild COVID-19 (a few samples of this study predate the infection). Cell type and time point are not known. Sequencing used PBMCs or a T cell subset sorted from them (not recorded which). The rearrangement uses TRBV9 and TRBJ2-1, with 7 nucleotides matching TRBD1. CDR3 nucleotides: TGTGCCAGCAGCGTAACCAATGACAGGGATAATGAGCAGTTCTTC. Protein sequence: CASSVTNDRDNEQFF.